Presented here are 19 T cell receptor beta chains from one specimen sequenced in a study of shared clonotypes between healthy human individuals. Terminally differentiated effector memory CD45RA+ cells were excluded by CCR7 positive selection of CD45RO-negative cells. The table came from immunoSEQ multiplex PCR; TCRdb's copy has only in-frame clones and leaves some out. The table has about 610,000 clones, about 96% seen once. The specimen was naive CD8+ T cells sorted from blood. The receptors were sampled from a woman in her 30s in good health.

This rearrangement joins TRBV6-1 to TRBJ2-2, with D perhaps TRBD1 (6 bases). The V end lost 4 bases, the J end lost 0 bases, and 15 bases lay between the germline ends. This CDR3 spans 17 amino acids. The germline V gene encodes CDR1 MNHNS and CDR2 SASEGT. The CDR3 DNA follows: TGTGCCAGCAGTGGGGGGCGGATCACCTCGAACACCGGGGAGCTGTTTTTT. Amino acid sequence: CASSGGRITSNTGELFF.

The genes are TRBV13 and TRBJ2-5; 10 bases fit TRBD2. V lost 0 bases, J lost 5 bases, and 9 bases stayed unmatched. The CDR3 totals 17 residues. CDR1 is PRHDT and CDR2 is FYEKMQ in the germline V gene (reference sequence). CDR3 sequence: CASSLGAGGPSRETQYF. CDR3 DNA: TGTGCCAGCAGCTTAGGAGCGGGAGGGCCCTCACGGGAGACCCAGTACTTC.

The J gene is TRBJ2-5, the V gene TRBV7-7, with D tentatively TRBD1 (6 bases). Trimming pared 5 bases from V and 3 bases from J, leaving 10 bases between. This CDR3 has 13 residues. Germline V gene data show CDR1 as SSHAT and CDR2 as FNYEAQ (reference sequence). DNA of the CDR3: TGTGCCAGCAGCCGCAGGGGAGAAGAGACCCAGTACTTC. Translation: CASSRRGEETQYF.

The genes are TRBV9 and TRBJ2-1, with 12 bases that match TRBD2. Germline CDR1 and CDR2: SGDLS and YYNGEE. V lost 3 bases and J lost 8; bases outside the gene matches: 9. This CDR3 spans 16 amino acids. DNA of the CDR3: TGTGCCAGCAGCGCCAGGACTAGCGGGAACAAATATGAGCAGTTCTTC. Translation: CASSARTSGNKYEQFF.

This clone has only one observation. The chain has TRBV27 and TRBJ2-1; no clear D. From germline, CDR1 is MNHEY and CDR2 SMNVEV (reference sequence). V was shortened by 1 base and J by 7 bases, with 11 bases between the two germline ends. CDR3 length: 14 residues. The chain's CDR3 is CASSLLGNENEQFF. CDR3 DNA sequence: TGTGCCAGCAGTTTATTAGGGAACGAAAATGAGCAGTTCTTC.

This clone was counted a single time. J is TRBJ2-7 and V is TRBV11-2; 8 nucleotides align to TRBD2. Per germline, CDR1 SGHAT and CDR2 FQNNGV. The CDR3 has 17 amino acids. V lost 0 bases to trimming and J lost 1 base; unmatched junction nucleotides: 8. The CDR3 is CASSLDREAGVSYEQYF. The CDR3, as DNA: TGTGCCAGCAGCTTAGATCGAGAAGCGGGAGTTTCCTACGAGCAGTACTTC.

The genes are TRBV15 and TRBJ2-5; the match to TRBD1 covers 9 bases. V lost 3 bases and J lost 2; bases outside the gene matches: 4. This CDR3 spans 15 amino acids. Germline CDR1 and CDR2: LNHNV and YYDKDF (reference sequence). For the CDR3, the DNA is TGTGCCACCAGCAGGAAAGACAGGGGGCAAGAGACCCAGTACTTC. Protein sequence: CATSRKDRGQETQYF.

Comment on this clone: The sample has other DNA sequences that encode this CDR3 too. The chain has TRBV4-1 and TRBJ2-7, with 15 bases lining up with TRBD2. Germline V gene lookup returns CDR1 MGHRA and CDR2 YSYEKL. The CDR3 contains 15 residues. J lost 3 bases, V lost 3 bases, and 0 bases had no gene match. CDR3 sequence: CASSQGLAGGYEQYF. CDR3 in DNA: TGCGCCAGCAGCCAGGGACTAGCGGGGGGCTACGAGCAGTACTTC.

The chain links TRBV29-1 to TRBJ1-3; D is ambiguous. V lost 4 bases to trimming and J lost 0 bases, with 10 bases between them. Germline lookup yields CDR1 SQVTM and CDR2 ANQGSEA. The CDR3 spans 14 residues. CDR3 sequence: CSVVDSRSGNTIYF. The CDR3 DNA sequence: TGCAGCGTTGTCGACTCCCGCTCTGGAAACACCATATATTTT.

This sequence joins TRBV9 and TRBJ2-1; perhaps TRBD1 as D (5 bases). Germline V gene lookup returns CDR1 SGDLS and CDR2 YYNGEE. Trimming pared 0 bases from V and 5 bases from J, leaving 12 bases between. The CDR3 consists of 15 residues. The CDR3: CASSVAGREDNEQFF. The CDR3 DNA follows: TGTGCCAGCAGCGTAGCAGGGCGCGAGGACAATGAGCAGTTCTTC.

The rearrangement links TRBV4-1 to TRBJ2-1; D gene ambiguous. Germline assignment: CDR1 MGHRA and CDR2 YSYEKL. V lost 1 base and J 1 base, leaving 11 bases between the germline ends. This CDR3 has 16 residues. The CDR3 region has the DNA TGCGCCAGCAGCCAAGGGGTAGAACGGTCCTACAATGAGCAGTTCTTC. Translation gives CASSQGVERSYNEQFF.

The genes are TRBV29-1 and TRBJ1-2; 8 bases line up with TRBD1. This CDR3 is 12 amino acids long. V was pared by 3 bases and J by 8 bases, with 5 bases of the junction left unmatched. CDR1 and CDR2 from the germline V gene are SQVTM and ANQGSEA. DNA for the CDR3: TGCAGCGTTGATCTCCGACAGGGGGGCTACACCTTC. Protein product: CSVDLRQGGYTF. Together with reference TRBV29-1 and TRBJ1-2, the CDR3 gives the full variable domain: SAVISQKPSRDICQRGTSLTIQCQVDSQVTMMFWYRQQPGQSLTLIATANQGSEATYESGFVIDKFPISRPNLTFSTLTVSNMSPEDSSIYLCSVDLRQGGYTFGSGTRLTVV.

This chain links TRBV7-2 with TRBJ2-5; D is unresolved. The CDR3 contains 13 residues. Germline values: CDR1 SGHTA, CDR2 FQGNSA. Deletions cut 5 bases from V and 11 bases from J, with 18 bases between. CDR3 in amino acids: CASSPVTKGEQYF. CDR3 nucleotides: TGTGCCAGCAGCCCCGTCACGAAGGGTGAGCAGTACTTC.

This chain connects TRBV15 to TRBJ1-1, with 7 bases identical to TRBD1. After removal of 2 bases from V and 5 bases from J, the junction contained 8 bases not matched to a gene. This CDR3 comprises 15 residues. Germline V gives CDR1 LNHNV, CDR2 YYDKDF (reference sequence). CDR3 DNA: TGTGCCACCAGCAGACCCCAAAGGGGGCGGACTGAAGCTTTCTTT. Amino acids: CATSRPQRGRTEAFF.

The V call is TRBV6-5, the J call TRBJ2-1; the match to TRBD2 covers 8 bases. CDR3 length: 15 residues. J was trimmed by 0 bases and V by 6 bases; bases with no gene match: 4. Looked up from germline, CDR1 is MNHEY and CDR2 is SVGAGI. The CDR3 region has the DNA TGTGCCAGCAGCACTAGCGGAAGCTCCTACAATGAGCAGTTCTTC. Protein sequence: CASSTSGSSYNEQFF.

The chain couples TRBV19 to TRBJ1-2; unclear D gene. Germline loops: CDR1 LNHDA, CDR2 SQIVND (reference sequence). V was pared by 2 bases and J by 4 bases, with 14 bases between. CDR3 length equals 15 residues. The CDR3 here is CASSILADSSYGYTF. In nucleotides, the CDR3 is TGTGCCAGTAGTATACTCGCGGATTCGAGCTATGGCTACACCTTC.

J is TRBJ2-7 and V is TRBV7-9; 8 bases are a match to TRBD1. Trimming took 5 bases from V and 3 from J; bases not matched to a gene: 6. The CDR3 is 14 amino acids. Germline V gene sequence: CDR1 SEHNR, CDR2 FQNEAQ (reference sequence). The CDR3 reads CASSLRDRNYEQYF. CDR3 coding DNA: TGTGCCAGCAGCCTCCGGGACAGGAACTACGAGCAGTACTTC.

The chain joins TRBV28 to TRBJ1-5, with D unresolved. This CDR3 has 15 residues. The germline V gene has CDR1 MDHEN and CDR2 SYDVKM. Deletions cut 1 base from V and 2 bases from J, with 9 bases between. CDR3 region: CASSLLDVGNQPQHF. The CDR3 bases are TGTGCCAGCAGTTTATTAGACGTGGGCAATCAGCCCCAGCATTTT.

CDR3 DNA: TGTGCCAGCAGCTCCCACTACAATGAGCAGTTCTTC. Protein product: CASSSHYNEQFF. The chain joins TRBV7-6 to TRBJ2-1; D not resolved. The CDR3 spans 12 residues. The germline gives CDR1 SGHVS, CDR2 FNYEAQ. V shed 4 bases and J shed 3 bases, with 4 bases lying between them. The whole variable domain, filled in from reference TRBV7-6 and TRBJ2-1, reads GAGVSQSPRYKVTKRGQDVALRCDPISGHVSLYWYRQALGQGPEFLTYFNYEAQQDKSGLPNDRFSAERPEGSISTLTIQRTEQRDSAMYRCASSSHYNEQFFGPGTRLTVL.